This T cell receptor beta chain was identified in a study of neurological immune-mediated disorders. TCRdb analysed the 5' RACE reads with MiXCR anew, one entry per CDR3 protein. The table has tens of thousands of distinct CDR3 sequences, approximately 4.4% seen once. This clonotype has ten or more counts. The receptor was isolated from a man between 18 and 35 years old in good health. Sample: PBMCs.

The CDR3 is CASSLTAGTGANVLTF. The CDR3 DNA sequence: TGTGCCAGCAGCTTAACAGCAGGGACTGGGGCCAACGTCCTGACTTTC. V usage is TRBV7-3 and J usage is TRBJ2-6; D may be TRBD1 (5 bases). The ends were cut back, 0 bases at V and 2 bases at J, with 8 bases in the middle. CDR3 length: 16 amino acids. From germline, CDR1 is SGHTA and CDR2 FQGTGA. The whole variable domain, remainder taken from reference TRBV7-3 and TRBJ2-6, is GAGVSQTPSNKVTEKGKYVELRCDPISGHTALYWYRQSLGQGPEFLIYFQGTGAADDSGLPNDRFFAVRPEGSVSTLKIQRTERGDSAVYLCASSLTAGTGANVLTFGAGSRLTVL.